In this sample, the clone carrying this T cell receptor beta chain turned up many times. Its antigen is undetermined. The sample is drawn from a study of T cells in Graves' hyperthyroidism and ophthalmopathy. Whole-study context: Any treatment followed the collection of peripheral blood at initial diagnosis. Study-level points and caveats: Ophthalmopathy was told apart from stable hyperthyroidism by a 13 V-J model.

In the ophthalmopathy cohort, Clinical Activity Score was at least 3, NOSPECS grade at least 4, and duration under 3 months. Uncontrolled infections, other autoimmune diseases, pregnancy or lactation led to exclusion of patients. CDR1 DFQATT and CDR2 SNEGSKA come from the germline V gene (reference sequence). V trimming: 0 bases; J trimming: 1 base; junction bases outside the gene matches: 13. This CDR3 region has 19 residues. The source material, RNA transcripts, was used to amplify TCR beta CDR3 regions. HTBI primers were used for first-round RT-PCR of the TCR CDR3. Each CDR3 protein is one row after TCRdb ran MiXCR on the multiplex PCR reads. The sample contains about 600,000 distinct CDR3 sequences, about 14% of which appear only once.

This TCR was recovered from a woman aged 18-30 years with Graves' ophthalmopathy. The chain couples TRBV20-1 to TRBJ2-7, with 12 bases that match TRBD2. Sequencing input: blood. In DNA form, the CDR3 reads TGCAGTGCTAGAGACCGCCTTACTAGCGGGAGGTCTGTTTCCTACGAGCAGTACTTC. Translation: CSARDRLTSGRSVSYEQYF.